This TCR beta chain is from a study of CD8+ T cells in alopecia areata. Extracted RNA was reverse transcribed into cDNA, the sequencing template. Assay: immunoSEQ multiplex PCR; the TCRdb copy retains only in-frame clones and omits some. The data hold 100,000 to 120,000 clones, with approximately 59% observed a single time. Concerning this clone itself: What it binds is not known.

The study, taken as a whole, reports: Clonality in lesional scalp, especially alopecia totalis/universalis, exceeded that of normal scalp. TCR sharing was clearer in mice than between patients, perhaps partly owing to patient HLA diversity. Among the cells sequenced in scalp samples are also the resident alphabeta T cells of normal skin.

V was clipped by 2 bases and J by 1 base, with 9 bases between them. Germline lookup yields CDR1 LGHNA and CDR2 YNFKEQ. The CDR3 is 16 amino acids. Sequenced sample: CD8+ T cells sorted from blood. The source is a human donor in good health. The chain carries TRBV4-2 and TRBJ1-6, with D possibly being TRBD1 (5 bases). As DNA, the CDR3 is TGTGCCAGCAGCCAATGGGGGGGGTCCTATAATTCACCCCTCCACTTT. Its protein is CASSQWGGSYNSPLHF.